The rows below give T cell receptor beta chains drawn from one sample of a study of cytomegalovirus exposure and HLA in healthy donors. The method was immunoSEQ multiplex PCR; TCRdb's version includes in-frame clones alone and lacks a portion of them. The data hold over 120,000 clones, with about 87% observed a single time. Material: PBMCs. Receptors were obtained from a woman aged 25 to 45 in good health and CMV-seropositive. Each CDR3 is given without its conserved first and last residue. Each record gives: J gene, V gene, D gene, clone size, CDR3 protein. D genes are given only for firm matches. Size values are once, few and many counts, or a class for expanded clones, and some rows have none.

j_gene: TRBJ1-2
v_gene: TRBV6-6
d_gene: NA
abundance: NA
CDR3aa: ASTAGDGYT

j_gene: TRBJ1-6
v_gene: TRBV27
d_gene: NA
abundance: NA
CDR3aa: ASSLRNSPLH

j_gene: TRBJ2-7
v_gene: TRBV5-6
d_gene: TRBD2
abundance: NA
CDR3aa: ASSLMLAGAYEQY

j_gene: TRBJ2-7
v_gene: TRBV6-1
d_gene: TRBD1
abundance: NA
CDR3aa: ASRTGGTYEQY

j_gene: TRBJ2-3
v_gene: TRBV25-1
d_gene: TRBD2
abundance: NA
CDR3aa: ASSGTGGGPHTQY

j_gene: TRBJ2-7
v_gene: TRBV7-9
d_gene: TRBD1
abundance: NA
CDR3aa: ASDEGTGGFYEQY

j_gene: TRBJ2-7
v_gene: TRBV7-9
d_gene: TRBD2
abundance: NA
CDR3aa: ASSLGRTSGRVVYEQY

j_gene: TRBJ1-2
v_gene: TRBV19
d_gene: NA
abundance: NA
CDR3aa: ASRGGRFYGYT

j_gene: TRBJ2-5
v_gene: TRBV5-1
d_gene: TRBD2
abundance: once
CDR3aa: ASSLLTSGEETQY

j_gene: TRBJ2-3
v_gene: TRBV4-2
d_gene: NA
abundance: NA
CDR3aa: ASSQEFGEGDSTRGLPDTQY

j_gene: TRBJ2-7
v_gene: TRBV4-1
d_gene: TRBD1
abundance: NA
CDR3aa: ASSSDRGYEQY

j_gene: TRBJ1-2
v_gene: TRBV6-1
d_gene: TRBD1
abundance: NA
CDR3aa: ASSPGGGGDGYT

j_gene: TRBJ2-1
v_gene: TRBV7-7
d_gene: TRBD2
abundance: few
CDR3aa: ASSPGTSVTNEQF

j_gene: TRBJ2-1
v_gene: TRBV5-1
d_gene: NA
abundance: NA
CDR3aa: ASSLIPGSYNEQF

j_gene: TRBJ1-1
v_gene: TRBV5-1
d_gene: NA
abundance: many
CDR3aa: ASSLLTGNTEAF

j_gene: TRBJ2-7
v_gene: TRBV5-1
d_gene: TRBD1
abundance: NA
CDR3aa: ASSSAGQGFHEQY

j_gene: TRBJ1-5
v_gene: TRBV27
d_gene: NA
abundance: NA
CDR3aa: ASRGGHGQPQH

j_gene: TRBJ2-3
v_gene: TRBV7-2
d_gene: NA
abundance: few
CDR3aa: ASSSSVTQY

j_gene: TRBJ2-7
v_gene: TRBV18
d_gene: NA
abundance: NA
CDR3aa: ASSRREYEQY

j_gene: TRBJ2-7
v_gene: TRBV11-2
d_gene: NA
abundance: NA
CDR3aa: ASSFANRECY

j_gene: TRBJ1-4
v_gene: TRBV4-1
d_gene: NA
abundance: NA
CDR3aa: ASSPGIGTTNEKLF

j_gene: TRBJ2-7
v_gene: TRBV27
d_gene: NA
abundance: NA
CDR3aa: ASSLQGHVNSYEQY

j_gene: TRBJ1-1
v_gene: TRBV28
d_gene: TRBD1
abundance: many
CDR3aa: ASSPRDRGAF

j_gene: TRBJ2-7
v_gene: TRBV4-1
d_gene: TRBD2
abundance: NA
CDR3aa: ASSQDPAGPYEQY

j_gene: TRBJ2-7
v_gene: TRBV2
d_gene: NA
abundance: NA
CDR3aa: ASSDWGLYEQY